The 20 T cell receptor beta chains in this list originate from one sample, sequenced in a study of resident and recirculating memory T cells in vitiligo. Libraries were prepared by immunoSEQ multiplex PCR; TCRdb keeps only in-frame clonotypes and omits some of them. The sample lists 55,000 to 75,000 clones; 90% to 95% were seen once. The material sequenced was blood. These receptors all stem from a male donor with vitiligo.

The rearrangement joins TRBV4-2 to TRBJ1-2, with 7 bases fitting TRBD1. The CDR3 extends over 16 amino acids. The ends lost 0 bases at V and 3 bases at J; junction bases unmatched: 7. The V gene's germline CDR1 is LGHNA and CDR2 YNFKEQ. CDR3 in DNA: TGTGCCAGCAGCCAAGATTCGACAGGGTCTTACTATGGCTACACCTTC. Translating gives CASSQDSTGSYYGYTF.

The chain uses TRBV9 and TRBJ2-1; D unresolved. This CDR3 is 11 amino acids long. V lost 5 bases and J lost 6, with 6 bases in between. From germline, CDR1 is SGDLS and CDR2 YYNGEE. DNA of the CDR3: TGTGCCAGCAGTGAGGCCAATGAGCAGTTCTTC. It is translated as CASSEANEQFF.

The chain is built from TRBV6-5 and TRBJ2-7; perhaps TRBD2 as D (6 bases). Germline CDR1 MNHEY, CDR2 SVGAGI. V lost 0 bases and J 7 bases, leaving 16 bases between the germline ends. The CDR3 is 15 residues long. CDR3 protein: CASSYSTNGGWEQYF. The DNA for the CDR3 is TGTGCCAGCAGTTACTCGACAAATGGGGGGTGGGAGCAGTACTTC.

A remark on this clone: A junction end diverges from the germline sequence, so it may reflect a read error. V gene TRBV7-2 combines with J gene TRBJ1-2, with TRBD1 matching over 8 bases. Germline V gives CDR1 SGHTA, CDR2 FQGNSA. This CDR3 has 14 residues. CDR3 bases: TGTGCCAGCAGCTTAGCGATCCAGGGGGCGGCTTATGGGTTC. Amino acids: CASSLAIQGAAYGF.

CDR3 amino acids: CASSYSARAGQPQHF. Written as DNA, the CDR3 is TGTGCCAGCAGTTACTCCGCCAGGGCAGGGCAGCCCCAGCATTTT. The J gene is TRBJ1-5, the V gene TRBV6-5; tentatively, D is TRBD1 (5 bases). Germline V gene data show CDR1 as MNHEY and CDR2 as SVGAGI. The CDR3 has 15 residues. With 0 bases removed from V and 7 bases from J, the gap between germline ends came to 13 bases.

The chain couples TRBV4-3 to TRBJ1-2; 7 bases are a match to TRBD1. Germline CDR1 LGHNA, CDR2 YSLEER. The CDR3 consists of 14 residues. V was clipped by 0 bases and J by 3 bases; unmatched bases: 1. CDR3 amino acids: CASSQDQGDYGYTF. CDR3 nucleotide sequence: TGCGCCAGCAGCCAAGATCAGGGGGACTATGGCTACACCTTC.

This clone was recorded once. The J gene is TRBJ1-1, the V gene TRBV21-1; the D segment call TRBD1 is taken from the table without a DNA check. TRBV21-1 is a pseudogene. The CDR3 is 17 residues long. The CDR3 is CASSKVNRGLENTEAFF. CDR3 in DNA: TGTGCCAGCAGCAAAGTTAACAGGGGGCTTGAGAACACTGAAGCTTTCTTT.

This chain joins TRBV4-3 and TRBJ2-5; TRBD1 aligns across 7 bases. The length of the CDR3 is 15 residues. J gave up 6 bases and V 0 bases, and 7 bases lay outside the gene matches. Per the germline V gene, CDR1 is LGHNA and CDR2 is YSLEER. CDR3 loop: CASSQEKGAVKTQYF. DNA of the CDR3: TGCGCCAGCAGCCAAGAAAAGGGGGCCGTAAAGACCCAGTACTTC.

This chain links TRBV7-8 with TRBJ1-3, with 7 bases lining up with TRBD1. The CDR3 covers 16 residues. CDR1 and CDR2 from the germline V gene are SGHVS and FQNEAQ. With V trimmed by 1 base and J by 6 bases, 9 bases remained unmatched. The CDR3 region is CASSLDGRGWENTIYF. CDR3 coding DNA: TGTGCCAGCAGCTTAGATGGCAGGGGGTGGGAAAACACCATATATTTT.

J is TRBJ2-2 and V is TRBV9; 11 bases align to TRBD2. Germline trimming cut 3 bases from V and 3 bases from J; bases unmatched to any gene: 4. Germline assignment: CDR1 SGDLS and CDR2 YYNGEE. CDR3 size: 16 residues. The CDR3 region has the DNA TGTGCCAGCAGCGCCTCACTAGCGGGGGACACCGGGGAGCTGTTTTTT. It specifies CASSASLAGDTGELFF.

The rearrangement links TRBV28 to TRBJ2-1, with a weak D call TRBD2 (7 bases). Germline values: CDR1 MDHEN, CDR2 SYDVKM. The CDR3 spans 16 residues. Trimming removed 10 bases at V and 0 bases at J, with 19 bases between. The CDR3 loop is CATLTGGSSSYNEQFF. CDR3 in DNA: TGTGCCACCCTTACGGGGGGCTCGAGCTCCTACAATGAGCAGTTCTTC.

The chain employs TRBV7-3 and TRBJ2-7, with 9 bases lining up with TRBD2. V dropped 5 bases and J dropped 5; count of bases not matched to a gene: 19. The CDR3 is 18 residues long. Germline V lookup: CDR1 SGHTA, CDR2 FQGTGA. The DNA of the CDR3 is TGTGCCAGCAGCCCAACACCATTAAGTAGCGGGGGTATGGACGAGCAGTACTTC. Protein sequence: CASSPTPLSSGGMDEQYF.

The chain has TRBV4-3 and TRBJ1-6; TRBD1 might be the D (5 bases). Germline V gene lookup returns CDR1 LGHNA and CDR2 YSLEER. This CDR3 is 16 amino acids long. The ends were cut back, 0 bases at V and 4 bases at J, with 10 bases in the middle. CDR3 sequence reads: CASSQDQGGYNSPLHF. CDR3 coding DNA: TGCGCCAGCAGCCAAGATCAGGGCGGATATAATTCACCCCTCCACTTT.

The gene calls are TRBV18 and TRBJ1-6, with a weak D call TRBD1 (5 bases). Germline-derived CDR1 and CDR2 are KGHSH and LQKENI. V was cut by 1 base and J by 6 bases, with 16 bases left in between. The CDR3 sequence is 17 residues long. DNA for the CDR3: TGTGCCAGCTCACCACGTATTCTCCCGGGGGGTAATTCACCCCTCCACTTT. The encoded protein is CASSPRILPGGNSPLHF.

This clone has only one observation. J is TRBJ2-1 and V is TRBV7-2; 10 bases line up with TRBD1. This CDR3 is built from 15 residues. Germline lookup yields CDR1 SGHTA and CDR2 FQGNSA. V lost 1 base and J lost 7; bases outside the gene matches: 4. CDR3 sequence: CASSLVRDRGNEQFF. In DNA form, the CDR3 reads TGTGCCAGCAGCTTAGTCCGGGACAGGGGAAATGAGCAGTTCTTC.

The chain is built from TRBV2 and TRBJ2-7; tentatively, D is TRBD1 (6 bases). CDR1 and CDR2 (germline): SNHLY, FYNNEI. Trimming pared 6 bases from V and 4 bases from J, leaving 25 bases between. The CDR3 has 17 amino acids. The CDR3 DNA follows: TGTGCCAGCAGGCCCCCAGCTCGACAGGTGGTGGGATACGAGCAGTACTTC. It specifies CASRPPARQVVGYEQYF. Complete variable domain (other parts from reference TRBV2 and TRBJ2-7): EPEVTQTPSHQVTQMGQEVILRCVPISNHLYFYWYRQILGQKVEFLVSFYNNEISEKSEIFDDQFSVERPDGSNFTLKIRSTKLEDSAMYFCASRPPARQVVGYEQYFGPGTRLTVT.

This chain links TRBV7-6 with TRBJ1-3; D gene uncertain. Germline CDR1 and CDR2: SGHVS and FNYEAQ. The CDR3 sequence is 17 residues long. The V end lost 1 base, the J end lost 0 bases, and 13 bases lay between the germline ends. CDR3 amino acids: CASSLGRGSPSGNTIYF. CDR3 nucleotide sequence: TGTGCCAGCAGCTTAGGGAGAGGCAGTCCCTCTGGAAACACCATATATTTT.

This chain uses TRBV5-1 with TRBJ1-5; 9 bases align to TRBD1. V dropped 4 bases and J dropped 4; count of bases not matched to a gene: 12. The CDR3 spans 17 residues. Looked up from germline, CDR1 is SGHRS and CDR2 is YFSETQ. CDR3 nucleotides: TGCGCCAGCAGCCTAGGGACAGGGAAAATTGGGAATCAGCCCCAGCATTTT. As protein: CASSLGTGKIGNQPQHF.

The gene calls are TRBV5-1 and TRBJ2-1, with 7 nucleotides matching TRBD2. The CDR3 is 14 amino acids. Looked up from germline, CDR1 is SGHRS and CDR2 is YFSETQ. V lost 4 bases, J lost 6 bases, and 7 bases stayed unmatched. The CDR3 DNA reads TGCGCCAGCAGCCTGGTAGTAGCGGGCAATGAGCAGTTCTTC. Translation: CASSLVVAGNEQFF.

This chain connects TRBV6-1 to TRBJ1-2; no firm D call. The germline V and J ends were trimmed by 2 bases and 11 bases, with 12 bases remaining between them. Germline loops: CDR1 MNHNS, CDR2 SASEGT. The CDR3 extends over 12 amino acids. The CDR3, as DNA: TGTGCCAGCAGTGAATCCAACAGCCCATACACCTTC. Residues: CASSESNSPYTF.